Sequencing of this TCR beta chain was carried out in a study of blood T cell repertoires in COVID-19. Study as a whole: The United States, Italy and Spain provided the acute and convalescent COVID-19 samples. The analysed material was cDNA or gDNA that came from T cells, B-cell-depleted T cells, or PBMCs.

Germline V gene data show CDR1 as MNHEY and CDR2 as SMNVEV (reference sequence). V dropped 4 bases and J dropped 4; count of bases not matched to a gene: 9. This CDR3 has 16 residues. This clone turned up a few times. Seattle's enrolled individuals joined amid active infection and were then monitored longitudinally. The table came from immunoSEQ multiplex PCR; TCRdb's copy has only in-frame clones and leaves some out. This sample carries about 160,000 clones, 79% of them seen once, and the ten largest clones take around 8%. The sequence was obtained from an older woman with COVID-19, enrolled during active disease. Sequencing was performed on peripheral blood. This chain joins TRBV27 and TRBJ2-1, with 8 positions matching TRBD2. For the CDR3, the DNA is TGTGCCAGCAGTTCCTCAGCGGGAGTCCGATACAATGAGCAGTTCTTC. Residues: CASSSSAGVRYNEQFF.